Following are 20 T cell receptor beta chains from one sample sequenced in a study of cytomegalovirus exposure and HLA in healthy donors. Amplification used 60 Vbeta primers and 13 Jbeta primers. Using immunoSEQ multiplex PCR, the repertoire was profiled, and TCRdb retains in-frame clones only, with some absent. The sample includes roughly 150,000 clones, about four fifths of them seen just once. Input material: PBMCs. The receptors were sampled from a male donor in good health and CMV-seropositive.

A few counts support this clone. J is TRBJ1-4 and V is TRBV4-2; a possible D gene is TRBD1 (5 bases). Trimming shortened V by 3 bases and J by 6 bases, and 14 bases separated the two germline ends. Germline lookup yields CDR1 LGHNA and CDR2 YNFKEQ. This CDR3 has 15 amino acids. The CDR3 is CASSHGAGGDEKLFF. DNA of the CDR3: TGTGCCAGCAGCCACGGGGCGGGGGGGGATGAAAAACTGTTTTTT.

The rearrangement links TRBV10-3 to TRBJ1-6; D gene ambiguous. CDR1 is ENHRY and CDR2 is SYGVKD in the germline V gene. There are 12 residues in the CDR3. The V end lost 5 bases, the J end lost 10 bases, and 9 bases lay between the germline ends. CDR3: CAISLGGSPLHF. The CDR3 nucleotides are TGTGCCATCAGTTTGGGAGGGTCACCCCTCCACTTT.

The chain has TRBV5-1 and TRBJ1-2, with 8 bases fitting TRBD1. This CDR3 is 14 amino acids long. The trim removed 2 bases at V and 3 bases at J, leaving 3 bases unmatched. The germline V gene has CDR1 SGHRS and CDR2 YFSETQ. In DNA, the CDR3 is TGCGCCAGCAGCTTTCAGGGGGCAGACTATGGCTACACCTTC. Its translation: CASSFQGADYGYTF.

For the CDR3, the DNA is TGTGCCAGCAGCTTAGCTAGCGGGGGAAGCAAAGAGACCCAGTACTTC. This translates into CASSLASGGSKETQYF. The J gene is TRBJ2-5, the V gene TRBV7-6, with 9 bases aligning to TRBD2. The germline gives CDR1 SGHVS, CDR2 FNYEAQ. The CDR3 is 16 residues long. The trim removed 0 bases at V and 3 bases at J, leaving 5 bases unmatched.

This chain connects TRBV5-1 to TRBJ2-3, with TRBD1 identical over 8 bases. Germline CDR1 reads SGHRS; CDR2 reads YFSETQ. Unmatched junction bases numbered 9, after V lost 7 bases and J lost 5 bases. There are 14 residues in the CDR3. The CDR3 DNA reads as TGCGCCAGCGGGATACAGGGGGTGGAAGATACGCAGTATTTT. Translated: CASGIQGVEDTQYF.

The chain employs TRBV6-4 and TRBJ1-2; D is undetermined. The CDR3 length is 14 residues. The V end was cut by 0 bases, the J end by 4 bases, with 9 bases between. The germline gives CDR1 MRHNA, CDR2 SNTAGT. As DNA, the CDR3 is TGTGCCAGCAGTGACTCCGGGGTCGGCTATGGCTACACCTTC. Translation gives CASSDSGVGYGYTF.

The chain recombines TRBV5-5 with TRBJ2-7; a possible D gene is TRBD2 (6 bases). The CDR3 totals 15 residues. V was clipped by 4 bases and J by 5 bases, with 19 bases between them. Germline loops: CDR1 SGHKS, CDR2 YYEKEE (reference sequence). Here the CDR3 DNA reads TGTGCCAGCAGCCCGATCGGGACTGTTGCCAACGAGCAGTACTTC. This translates into CASSPIGTVANEQYF.

This clone was seen a handful of times. This sequence joins TRBV4-3 and TRBJ1-3; D perhaps matches TRBD1 (5 bases). This CDR3 region has 16 residues. Germline CDR1 reads LGHNA; CDR2 reads YSLEER. V gave up 0 bases and J gave up 4 bases, with 13 bases separating them. The CDR3 DNA sequence: TGCGCCAGCAGCCAAGATTCGTGGGGGGGAGGAAACACCATATATTTT. This gives the protein CASSQDSWGGGNTIYF.

The chain recombines TRBV18 with TRBJ2-5; 9 bases map to TRBD1. From germline, CDR1 is KGHSH and CDR2 LQKENI. J was trimmed by 2 bases and V by 3 bases; bases with no gene match: 4. CDR3 size: 15 residues. The chain's CDR3 is CASSPGGQGQETQYF. CDR3 nucleotide sequence: TGTGCCAGCTCACCCGGGGGACAGGGACAAGAGACCCAGTACTTC.

Remarks on this clone: One end of the junction fails to match germline, which may point to a read error. This chain links TRBV7-9 with TRBJ2-4; 10 bases are shared with TRBD1. CDR3 length equals 18 residues. Germline CDR1 and CDR2: SEHNR and FQNEAQ (reference sequence). The chain's CDR3 is CASSLGTGGVGSKNSQYF. The CDR3 DNA reads TGTGCCAGCAGCTTAGGGACAGGGGGTGTCGGGTCCAAAAACAGTCAGTACTTC.

The count of this clone is one. The CDR3 DNA reads TGTGCCAGCAGTCCCCGGACAGAGAATAACTATGGCTACACCTTC. Translating gives CASSPRTENNYGYTF. The V and J genes are TRBV28 and TRBJ1-2, with a possible D match to TRBD1 (6 bases). This CDR3 has 15 amino acids. Germline V gene lookup returns CDR1 MDHEN and CDR2 SYDVKM. Trimming took off 5 bases at V and 1 base at J, with 14 bases between the two ends.

The rearrangement uses TRBV6-6 and TRBJ1-1; D may be TRBD1 (6 bases). The CDR3 spans 13 residues. Deletions cut 1 base from V and 3 bases from J, with 6 bases between. CDR1 and CDR2 (germline): MNHNY, SVGAGI (reference sequence). In DNA form, the CDR3 reads TGTGCCAGCAGTTACTACAGGGACACTGAAGCTTTCTTT. Protein sequence: CASSYYRDTEAFF.

The chain combines TRBV27 with TRBJ1-1, with 8 bases identical to TRBD1. This CDR3 has 17 residues. Per germline, CDR1 MNHEY and CDR2 SMNVEV (reference sequence). Trimming removed 4 bases from V and 0 bases from J; junction bases left unmatched: 10. The CDR3 sequence: CASSSYRDRKLNTEAFF. The CDR3 nucleotides are TGTGCCAGCAGTTCCTACCGGGACAGGAAACTGAACACTGAAGCTTTCTTT.

The chain recombines TRBV13 with TRBJ1-6; 7 bases are shared with TRBD1. This CDR3 has 14 amino acids. Germline-derived CDR1 and CDR2 are PRHDT and FYEKMQ (reference sequence). With V trimmed by 4 bases and J by 9 bases, 6 bases remained unmatched. The CDR3 bases are TGTGCCAGCAGCTCCCGACAGGGCAGTTCACCCCTCCACTTT. This gives the protein CASSSRQGSSPLHF.

This rearrangement joins TRBV30 to TRBJ1-5, with a tentative D call TRBD1 (6 bases). Germline V CDR1 and CDR2: GTSNPN, SVGIG (reference sequence). The CDR3 is 13 amino acids. Trimming removed 2 bases at V and 6 bases at J, with 11 bases between. CDR3 nucleotide sequence: TGTGCCTGGAGTAAACAGGGTAGTCAGCCCCAGCATTTT. Amino acid sequence: CAWSKQGSQPQHF. Full variable domain (rest looked up from reference TRBV30 and TRBJ1-5): SQTIHQWPATLVQPVGSPLSLECTVEGTSNPNLYWYRQAAGRGLQLLFYSVGIGQISSEVPQNLSASRPQDRQFILSSKKLLLSDSGFYLCAWSKQGSQPQHFGDGTRLSIL.

The V and J genes are TRBV11-2 and TRBJ2-1; TRBD2 matches 13 bases. This CDR3 has 19 amino acids. CDR1 is SGHAT, CDR2 FQNNGV, per germline. V dropped 5 bases and J dropped 0; count of bases not matched to a gene: 10. CDR3 in DNA: TGTGCCAGCAGCAAATTCGGGACTAGCGGGAAAGCCTCCTACAATGAGCAGTTCTTC. As protein: CASSKFGTSGKASYNEQFF.

V gene TRBV28 combines with J gene TRBJ1-1; perhaps TRBD1 as D (5 bases). V was clipped by 5 bases and J by 4 bases, with 17 bases between them. Germline V gives CDR1 MDHEN, CDR2 SYDVKM. This CDR3 region has 15 residues. This CDR3 reads CASSPIWGGSTEAFF. As DNA, the CDR3 is TGTGCCAGCAGTCCGATATGGGGGGGTAGCACTGAAGCTTTCTTT.

This clone has only one observation. V gene TRBV28 combines with J gene TRBJ2-7; 8 bases are a match to TRBD2. The CDR3 extends over 14 amino acids. Germline-derived CDR1 and CDR2 are MDHEN and SYDVKM. J lost 2 bases, V lost 4 bases, and 4 bases had no gene match. The CDR3 reads CASSYGGDPYEQYF. DNA for the CDR3: TGTGCCAGCAGTTACGGGGGGGACCCCTACGAGCAGTACTTC.

V usage is TRBV5-4 and J usage is TRBJ1-2; D unclear. Germline V gene lookup returns CDR1 SGHNT and CDR2 YYREEE (reference sequence). The V gene lost 0 bases and the J gene lost 4 bases, with 4 bases spanning the gap. The CDR3 is 12 amino acids. The CDR3 DNA follows: TGTGCCAGCAGCTTGGCCCTCTATGGCTACACCTTC. Protein sequence: CASSLALYGYTF.

V usage is TRBV5-1 and J usage is TRBJ1-1; weak D call: TRBD1 (5 bases). The CDR3 covers 15 residues. Germline V gene sequence: CDR1 SGHRS, CDR2 YFSETQ. The V end lost 0 bases, the J end lost 5 bases, and 14 bases lay between the germline ends. CDR3 nucleotides: TGCGCCAGCAGCTTGGGCGGGGGGATGGAGACTGAAGCTTTCTTT. It yields the protein CASSLGGGMETEAFF.